The present T cell receptor beta chain was sequenced within a study of early T cells in non-severe SARS-CoV-2 infection. Study-level information: Alpha and beta chains were unpaired, from unsorted whole-blood bulk RNA. General observations from the study: VDJdb matching favored anti-spike CD8 responses, missing private and CD4 specificities.

This clonotype was observed a few times. Its specificity is unknown. This CDR3 spans 14 amino acids. The germline V gene has CDR1 DFQATT and CDR2 SNEGSKA (reference sequence). Trimming took off 5 bases at V and 6 bases at J, with 17 bases between the two ends. The protocol attached unique molecular identifiers to individual cDNA molecules. TCRdb itself ran the 5' RACE reads through MiXCR, one entry per CDR3 protein. This table holds fewer than 85,000 distinct CDR3 sequences, about 13% found once. What was sequenced was whole blood. The chain has TRBV20-1 and TRBJ2-4, with D possibly matching TRBD2 (5 bases). The clonotype comes from an adult who was a healthcare worker with PCR-confirmed SARS-CoV-2 infection or an uninfected control (not recorded which). The CDR3 DNA follows: TGCAGTGCTCGCCCCGGGGTAGCCGGAAACATTCAGTACTTC. It encodes CSARPGVAGNIQYF.